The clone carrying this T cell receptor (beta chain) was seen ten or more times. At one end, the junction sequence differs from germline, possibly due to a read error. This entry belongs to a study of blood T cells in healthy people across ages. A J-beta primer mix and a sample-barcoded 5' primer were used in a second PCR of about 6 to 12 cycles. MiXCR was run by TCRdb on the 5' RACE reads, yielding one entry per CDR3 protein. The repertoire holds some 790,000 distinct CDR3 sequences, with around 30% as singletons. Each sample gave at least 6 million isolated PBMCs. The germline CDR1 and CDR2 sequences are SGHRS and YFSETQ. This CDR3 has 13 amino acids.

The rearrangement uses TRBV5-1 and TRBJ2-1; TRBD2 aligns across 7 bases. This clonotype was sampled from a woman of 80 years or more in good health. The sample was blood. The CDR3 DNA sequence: TGCGCCAGCAGTTTGGGGAGGGACAATGAGCAGTTCTTC. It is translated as CASSLGRDNEQFF.